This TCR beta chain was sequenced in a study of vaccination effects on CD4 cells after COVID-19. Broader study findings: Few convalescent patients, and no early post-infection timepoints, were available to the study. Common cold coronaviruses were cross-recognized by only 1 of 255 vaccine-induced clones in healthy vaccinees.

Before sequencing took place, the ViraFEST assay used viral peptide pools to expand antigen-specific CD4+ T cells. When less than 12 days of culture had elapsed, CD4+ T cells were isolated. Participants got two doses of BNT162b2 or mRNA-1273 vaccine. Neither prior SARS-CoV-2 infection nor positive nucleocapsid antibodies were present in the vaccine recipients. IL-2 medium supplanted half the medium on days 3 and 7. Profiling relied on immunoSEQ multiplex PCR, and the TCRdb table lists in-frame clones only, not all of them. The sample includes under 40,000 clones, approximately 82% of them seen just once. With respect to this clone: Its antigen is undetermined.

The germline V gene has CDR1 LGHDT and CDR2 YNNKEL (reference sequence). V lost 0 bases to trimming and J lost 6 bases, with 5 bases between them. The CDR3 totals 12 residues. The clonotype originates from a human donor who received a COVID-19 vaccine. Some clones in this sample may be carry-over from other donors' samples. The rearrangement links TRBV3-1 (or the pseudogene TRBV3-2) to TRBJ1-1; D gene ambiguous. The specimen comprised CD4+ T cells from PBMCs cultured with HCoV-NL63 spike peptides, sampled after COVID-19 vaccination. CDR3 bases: TGTGCCAGCAGCCAAGATCTATCTGAAGCTTTCTTT. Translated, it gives CASSQDLSEAFF.